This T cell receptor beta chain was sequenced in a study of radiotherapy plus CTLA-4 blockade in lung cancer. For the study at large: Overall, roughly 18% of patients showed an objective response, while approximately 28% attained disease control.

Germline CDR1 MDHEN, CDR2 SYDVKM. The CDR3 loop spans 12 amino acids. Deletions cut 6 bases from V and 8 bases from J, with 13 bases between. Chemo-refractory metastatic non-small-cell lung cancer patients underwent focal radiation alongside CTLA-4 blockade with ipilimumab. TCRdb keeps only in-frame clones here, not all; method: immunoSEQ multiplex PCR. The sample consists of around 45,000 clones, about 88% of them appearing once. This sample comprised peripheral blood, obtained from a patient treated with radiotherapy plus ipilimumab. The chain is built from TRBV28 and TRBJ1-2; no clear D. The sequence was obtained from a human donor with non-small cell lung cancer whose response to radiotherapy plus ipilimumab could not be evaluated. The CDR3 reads CASSSPGEGYTF. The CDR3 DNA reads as TGTGCCAGCAGCTCCCCCGGAGAGGGCTACACCTTC.